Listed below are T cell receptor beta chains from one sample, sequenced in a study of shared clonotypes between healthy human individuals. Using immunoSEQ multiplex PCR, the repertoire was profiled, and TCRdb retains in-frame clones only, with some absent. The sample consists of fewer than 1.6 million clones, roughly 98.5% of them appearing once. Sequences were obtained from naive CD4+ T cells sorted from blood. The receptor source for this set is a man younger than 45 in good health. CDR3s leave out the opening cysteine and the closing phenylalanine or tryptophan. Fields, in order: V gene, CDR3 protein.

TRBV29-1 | KGGGLNEQF
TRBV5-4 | ASSPRDSFYEQY
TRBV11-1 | ASSLRGLVGEQF
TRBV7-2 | ASSLGASGDTQY
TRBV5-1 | ASSQTLGRAEAF
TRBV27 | ASGLLAGSYNEQF
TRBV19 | ASSISSGFTDTQY
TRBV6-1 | ASSRDIWFGELF
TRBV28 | ASSLRFGTGGGNQPQH
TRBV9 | ASSVAASGRGEQF
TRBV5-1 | ASSRTSQKDYEQY
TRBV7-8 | ASSFVRPGTAEQF
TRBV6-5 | ASSYTVSSYEQY
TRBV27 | ASSPRQGSYEQY
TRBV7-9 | ASSFGGTGPSGELF
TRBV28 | ASRRGRVLRNQPQH
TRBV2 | ASNTEAGENYEQY
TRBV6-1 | ASTAGEFNQPQH
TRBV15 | ATSRVVQGSEAF
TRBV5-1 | ASSLQVLQETQY
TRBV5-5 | ASSRTGVRNQPQH
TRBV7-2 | ASSLVSGREGGELF
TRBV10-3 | AIILLGVPDYSYEQY
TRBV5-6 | ASSLSGILEQY
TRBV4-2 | ASSQEGTLTVQY
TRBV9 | ASSVAKGGDGYNEQF
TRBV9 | ASSVAGLNADEQF
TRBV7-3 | ASSLEGSTDTQY
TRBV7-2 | ASSSTDYEQY
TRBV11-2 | ASSRRIDRGRDEQY
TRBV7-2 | ASSLSSNQPQH
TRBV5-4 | ASSLGAEEETQY
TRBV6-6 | ASSPDRGNQPQH
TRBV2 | ASSFDSNQPQH
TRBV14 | ASSQEIRGEAF
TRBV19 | ASSIPGPAHSNQPQH
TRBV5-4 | ASSSEIAGNTIY
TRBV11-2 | ASRNPTSGSQF
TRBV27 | ASSFLRDSIYEQY
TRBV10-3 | AISEPVGGRGETQY